These 21 T cell receptor beta chains were sequenced from one sample in a study of T cell responses to AZD1222 COVID-19 vaccine. Libraries were prepared by immunoSEQ multiplex PCR; TCRdb keeps only in-frame clonotypes and omits some of them. The sample has roughly 140,000 clones, approximately 90% seen once; the top ten hold about 7%. Sequencing was performed on peripheral blood, taken after recovery from COVID-19. Receptors were obtained from an adult who had recovered from COVID-19.

The CDR3 loop is CASCSATTPNNEQFF. The CDR3 DNA is TGTGCCAGCTGCTCCGCAACTACCCCCAACAATGAGCAGTTCTTC. This sequence joins TRBV6-5 and TRBJ2-1; D gene unclear. CDR3 length: 15 residues. In germline, CDR1 is MNHEY, CDR2 SVGAGI. Trimming stripped 8 bases from V and 5 bases from J, with 19 bases between.

The chain recombines TRBV29-1 with TRBJ2-7; D is possibly TRBD1 (5 bases). The germline V and J ends were trimmed by 6 bases and 2 bases, with 11 bases remaining between them. Germline V gene data show CDR1 as SQVTM and CDR2 as ANQGSEA. CDR3 length: 12 amino acids. This CDR3 is CSVTGGAYEQYF. As DNA, the CDR3 is TGCAGCGTCACAGGTGGGGCCTACGAGCAGTACTTC.

This chain joins TRBV19 and TRBJ2-7; D perhaps matches TRBD2 (6 bases). Germline V lookup: CDR1 LNHDA, CDR2 SQIVND (reference sequence). The germline V and J ends were trimmed by 5 bases and 7 bases, with 15 bases remaining between them. CDR3 size: 13 residues. The CDR3 spells CASSPGTAGEQYF. The DNA for the CDR3 is TGTGCCAGTAGTCCTGGGACGGCGGGGGAGCAGTACTTC.

The chain couples TRBV7-8 to TRBJ2-2; D might be TRBD1 (5 bases). The CDR3 loop spans 15 amino acids. Between the trimmed V and J ends, which lost 7 bases and 7 bases, there was a span of 19 bases. The germline V gene has CDR1 SGHVS and CDR2 FQNEAQ. The CDR3 coding sequence is TGTGCCAGCATAGGGCAGAAGGGGTACGACGGGGAGCTGTTTTTT. Translating it yields CASIGQKGYDGELFF.

The chain employs TRBV11-2 and TRBJ1-1; no clear D gene. The CDR3 extends over 14 amino acids. V was trimmed by 1 base and J by 1 base, leaving 7 bases between them. Germline V lookup: CDR1 SGHAT, CDR2 FQNNGV. CDR3 DNA: TGTGCCAGCAGCTTAGTTGAGCGGAACACTGAAGCTTTCTTT. Residues: CASSLVERNTEAFF.

This clone showed up just a few times. DNA of the CDR3: TGTGCCAGCCAGAAGGTGGGTCAGCCCCAGCATTTT. It codes for CASQKVGQPQHF. This chain joins TRBV2 and TRBJ1-5; unclear D gene. The CDR3 sequence is 12 residues long. The V gene's germline CDR1 is SNHLY and CDR2 FYNNEI. V lost 8 bases, J lost 6 bases, and 11 bases lay in between.

The chain is built from TRBV7-8 and TRBJ1-6; D ambiguous. V was clipped by 5 bases and J by 0 bases, with 11 bases between them. There are 16 residues in the CDR3. CDR1 SGHVS and CDR2 FQNEAQ come from the germline V gene. CDR3: CASSPSAGSYNSPLHF. The DNA of the CDR3 is TGTGCCAGCAGCCCGTCAGCAGGCTCCTATAATTCACCCCTCCACTTT. Supplemented by reference TRBV7-8 and TRBJ1-6, the full variable domain reads GAGVSQSPRYKVAKRGQDVALRCDPISGHVSLFWYQQALGQGPEFLTYFQNEAQLDKSGLPSDRFFAERPEGSVSTLKIQRTQQEDSAVYLCASSPSAGSYNSPLHFGNGTRLTVT.

This rearrangement joins TRBV20-1 to TRBJ1-2; 8 positions match TRBD1. Per germline, CDR1 DFQATT and CDR2 SNEGSKA (reference sequence). The ends lost 3 bases at V and 1 base at J; junction bases unmatched: 10. CDR3 length: 16 residues. CDR3 coding DNA: TGCAGTGCTAGTCCCCGCGGACAGGGCCTTAACTATGGCTACACCTTC. It codes for CSASPRGQGLNYGYTF.

The chain combines TRBV6-4 with TRBJ1-2; TRBD1 agrees at 10 bases. The J segment lost 4 bases and the V segment lost 4 bases, leaving 3 bases of the junction unmatched. The CDR3 is made up of 14 amino acids. Germline CDR1 and CDR2: MRHNA and SNTAGT. The CDR3 is CASSVDRGTYGYTF. The CDR3 nucleotides read TGTGCCAGCAGTGTGGACAGGGGGACCTATGGCTACACCTTC.

The chain uses TRBV3-1 (or the pseudogene TRBV3-2) and TRBJ2-1; D is perhaps TRBD2 (6 bases). Germline CDR1 and CDR2: LGHDT and YNNKEL (reference sequence). V lost 0 bases to trimming and J lost 7 bases, with 13 bases between them. The length of the CDR3 is 15 residues. The CDR3: CASSQEWASENEQFF. The CDR3 coding sequence is TGTGCCAGCAGCCAAGAGTGGGCTAGCGAGAATGAGCAGTTCTTC.

Of note for this clone: The sample carries other DNA sequences with the same CDR3. The J gene is TRBJ1-1, the V gene TRBV4-3, with D unclear. The CDR3 consists of 13 residues. V was shortened by 0 bases and J by 4 bases, with 6 bases between the two germline ends. Looked up from germline, CDR1 is LGHNA and CDR2 is YSLEER. CDR3 in amino acids: CASSQDEGTEAFF. The CDR3 DNA reads as TGCGCCAGCAGCCAAGATGAGGGCACTGAAGCTTTCTTT.

This chain connects TRBV27 to TRBJ2-3; no reliable D call. The CDR3 covers 13 residues. CDR1 is MNHEY and CDR2 is SMNVEV in the germline V gene (reference sequence). Trimming took off 8 bases at V and 4 bases at J, with 13 bases between the two ends. DNA of the CDR3: TGTGCCAGCCGCCCCCTCATAGCAGATACGCAGTATTTT. It specifies CASRPLIADTQYF.

This chain joins TRBV3-1 (or the pseudogene TRBV3-2) and TRBJ1-4, with 9 bases lining up with TRBD1. Looked up from germline, CDR1 is LGHDT and CDR2 is YNNKEL (reference sequence). After removal of 4 bases from V and 8 bases from J, the junction contained 8 bases not matched to a gene. The CDR3 length is 15 residues. The CDR3: CASSPGQGDWEKLFF. In nucleotides, the CDR3 is TGTGCCAGCAGCCCGGGACAGGGAGATTGGGAAAAACTGTTTTTT.

The chain has TRBV28 and TRBJ1-4, with D perhaps TRBD1 (5 bases). The CDR3 runs 16 residues. V gave up 6 bases and J gave up 8 bases, with 22 bases separating them. Germline-derived CDR1 and CDR2 are MDHEN and SYDVKM. The CDR3 nucleotides read TGTGCCAGCAGCCGCTTCGGGGCTTCAGGCGCGGAAAAACTGTTTTTT. Its protein is CASSRFGASGAEKLFF. Variable domain in full (rest from reference TRBV28 and TRBJ1-4): DVKVTQSSRYLVKRTGEKVFLECVQDMDHENMFWYRQDPGLGLRLIYFSYDVKMKEKGDIPEGYSVSREKKERFSLILESASTNQTSMYLCASSRFGASGAEKLFFGSGTQLSVL.

This clone has more than one count but fewer than ten. This chain connects TRBV5-4 to TRBJ1-2; D remains unclear. The CDR3 runs 14 residues. V was pared by 4 bases and J by 1 base, with 11 bases between. Germline CDR1 SGHNT, CDR2 YYREEE (reference sequence). CDR3 in amino acids: CASSPPQRNYGYTF. The CDR3 coding sequence is TGTGCCAGCAGCCCGCCGCAACGTAACTATGGCTACACCTTC.

The chain uses TRBV7-9 and TRBJ2-2, with 10 bases fitting TRBD1. From germline, CDR1 is SEHNR and CDR2 FQNEAQ (reference sequence). The J segment lost 2 bases and the V segment lost 5 bases, leaving 5 bases of the junction unmatched. This CDR3 comprises 16 residues. This CDR3 is CASSLRTGGNTGELFF. CDR3 nucleotide sequence: TGTGCCAGCAGCCTTCGGACAGGGGGAAACACCGGGGAGCTGTTTTTT.

This chain links TRBV3-1 (or the pseudogene TRBV3-2) with TRBJ2-7, with D unclear. Germline V gene sequence: CDR1 LGHDT, CDR2 YNNKEL (reference sequence). V lost 0 bases to trimming and J lost 4 bases, with 16 bases between them. CDR3 length: 16 residues. The CDR3 here is CASSQDAVAQFYEQYF. CDR3 coding DNA: TGTGCCAGCAGCCAAGATGCCGTTGCGCAGTTTTACGAGCAGTACTTC.

The J gene is TRBJ2-7, the V gene TRBV12-3 or TRBV12-4; D remains ambiguous. The CDR3 runs 12 residues. V was shortened by 4 bases and J by 2 bases, with 6 bases between the two germline ends. The CDR3 DNA reads as TGTGCCAGCAGTTCCCGCCCCTACGAGCAGTACTTC. Protein sequence: CASSSRPYEQYF.

Worth noting for this clone: Germline is not matched at one junction end, which may reflect a read error. The chain uses TRBV7-7 and TRBJ2-7; 7 bases map to TRBD1. CDR1 and CDR2 (germline): SSHAT, FNYEAQ (reference sequence). This CDR3 has 15 amino acids. As DNA, the CDR3 is TGTGCTAGCAGCTTAGCACAGGGGCCCGCTTACGAGCAGTACTTC. Its protein product is CASSLAQGPAYEQYF.

The genes are TRBV27 and TRBJ1-1, with D hard to call. The germline V and J ends were trimmed by 5 bases and 5 bases, with 21 bases remaining between them. Germline V CDR1 and CDR2: MNHEY, SMNVEV (reference sequence). The CDR3 is made up of 16 amino acids. DNA for the CDR3: TGTGCCAGCAGTCCCCGGGGAGGGCTCCACTATACTGAAGCTTTCTTT. Its protein is CASSPRGGLHYTEAFF.

The chain couples TRBV5-1 to TRBJ2-5; 7 nucleotides match TRBD2. From germline, CDR1 is SGHRS and CDR2 YFSETQ. V shed 0 bases and J 2 bases; nucleotides not matched to a gene: 7. This CDR3 contains 16 residues. The CDR3 nucleotides read TGCGCCAGCAGCTTGGGGACTAGTCGGCCTCAAGAGACCCAGTACTTC. Encoded protein: CASSLGTSRPQETQYF.